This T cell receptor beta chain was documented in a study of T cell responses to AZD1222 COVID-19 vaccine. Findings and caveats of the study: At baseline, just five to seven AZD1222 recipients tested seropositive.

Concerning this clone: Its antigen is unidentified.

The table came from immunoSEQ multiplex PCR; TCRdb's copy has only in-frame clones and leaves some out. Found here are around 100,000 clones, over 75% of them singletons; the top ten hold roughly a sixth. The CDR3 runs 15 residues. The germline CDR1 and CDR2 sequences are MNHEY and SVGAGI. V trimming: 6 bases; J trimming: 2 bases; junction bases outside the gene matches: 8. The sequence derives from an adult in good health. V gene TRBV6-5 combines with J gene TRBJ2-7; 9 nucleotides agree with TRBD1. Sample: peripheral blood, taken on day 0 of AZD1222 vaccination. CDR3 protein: CASSLTGQGPYEQYF. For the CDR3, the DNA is TGTGCCAGCAGCCTTACAGGACAGGGGCCCTACGAGCAGTACTTC.